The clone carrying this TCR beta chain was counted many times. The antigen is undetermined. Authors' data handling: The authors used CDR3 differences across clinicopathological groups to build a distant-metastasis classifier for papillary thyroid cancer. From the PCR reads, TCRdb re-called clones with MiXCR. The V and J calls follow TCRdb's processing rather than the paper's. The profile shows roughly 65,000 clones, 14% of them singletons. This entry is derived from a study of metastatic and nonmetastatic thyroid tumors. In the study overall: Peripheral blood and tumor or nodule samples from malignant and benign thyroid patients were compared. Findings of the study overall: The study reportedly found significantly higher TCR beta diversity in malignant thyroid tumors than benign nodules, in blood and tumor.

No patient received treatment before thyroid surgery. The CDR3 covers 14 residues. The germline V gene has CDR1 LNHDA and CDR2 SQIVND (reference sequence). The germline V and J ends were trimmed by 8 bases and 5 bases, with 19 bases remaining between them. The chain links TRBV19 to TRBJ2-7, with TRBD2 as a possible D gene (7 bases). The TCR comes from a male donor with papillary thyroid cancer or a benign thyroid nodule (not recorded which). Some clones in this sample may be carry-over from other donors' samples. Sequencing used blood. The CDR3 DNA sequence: TGTGCCAGTTCCTTACAGGGACTACTTCACGAGCAGTACTTC. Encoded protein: CASSLQGLLHEQYF.